The rows below give T cell receptor beta chains drawn from one sample of a study of cytomegalovirus exposure and HLA in healthy donors. Repertoires were generated with immunoSEQ multiplex PCR, while TCRdb's copy carries only in-frame clones and drops some. The table has 80,000 to 100,000 clones, about 80% seen once; the top ten hold 6% to 9.5%. Input material: PBMCs. The origin of the receptors is a man aged 30 to 45 in good health and CMV-seronegative. Both conserved end residues are part of each CDR3. D genes are given only for firm matches. Expanded clones are given a class, and other clones once, few, many or no size at all.

d_call clone_size j_call v_call cdr3_aa cdr3_nt
NA NA TRBJ1-1 TRBV5-1 CASSLDGGPTEAFF TGCGCCAGCAGCTTGGATGGAGGGCCCACTGAAGCTTTCTTT
TRBD1 NA TRBJ2-7 TRBV5-4 CASSLEGQGRRRSYEQYF TGTGCCAGCAGCTTGGAGGGACAGGGTAGGCGGAGGTCCTACGAGCAGTACTTC
NA NA TRBJ2-1 TRBV7-2 CASSPQPRSKTFNEQFF TGTGCCAGCAGCCCCCAGCCCCGAAGCAAGACTTTCAATGAGCAGTTCTTC
TRBD2 NA TRBJ2-5 TRBV7-2 CASSFQRGQETQYF TGTGCCAGCAGCTTTCAGCGGGGGCAAGAGACCCAGTACTTC
TRBD1 NA TRBJ2-5 TRBV11-3 CASSLGDRGRRETQYF TGTGCCAGCAGCTTAGGGGACAGGGGGCGCCGCGAGACCCAGTACTTC
TRBD1 NA TRBJ2-2 TRBV25-1 CASSFGTGDTGELFF TGTGCCAGCAGTTTCGGGACAGGGGACACCGGGGAGCTGTTTTTT
TRBD2 NA TRBJ2-5 TRBV7-9 CAGGRGGASETQYF TGTGCCGGAGGCCGCGGGGGGGCCTCCGAGACCCAGTACTTC
NA once TRBJ2-7 TRBV2 CASSEGLSYEQYF TGTGCCAGCAGTGAAGGGCTCTCCTACGAGCAGTACTTC
NA NA TRBJ2-3 TRBV7-9 CASSLAGGPADTQYF TGTGCCAGCAGCTTAGCGGGAGGCCCGGCAGATACGCAGTATTTT
NA NA TRBJ2-1 TRBV9 CASSVGLAEQFF TGTGCCAGCAGCGTAGGTCTAGCGGAGCAGTTCTTC
NA once TRBJ2-1 TRBV5-6 CASFRDSRDWSHEQFF TGTGCCAGCTTCCGGGACTCAAGAGATTGGTCGCATGAGCAGTTCTTC
NA NA TRBJ1-2 TRBV10-1 CASSEWTGPLCDGYTF TGCGCCAGCAGTGAATGGACTGGCCCCCTTTGTGATGGCTACACCTTC
NA once TRBJ1-1 TRBV2 CASNRQTQNTEAFF TGTGCCAGCAACCGACAGACCCAGAACACTGAAGCTTTCTTT
TRBD1 few TRBJ2-4 TRBV6-5 CASSRGRGRLNIQYF TGTGCCAGCAGTCGGGGCAGGGGGCGTCTGAACATTCAGTACTTC
NA few TRBJ2-7 TRBV19 CASSMQRSSYEQYF TGTGCCAGTAGTATGCAACGGAGCTCCTACGAGCAGTACTTC
NA few TRBJ2-3 TRBV11-1 CASGVGGAPDTQYF TGTGCCAGCGGGGTAGGTGGGGCTCCAGATACGCAGTATTTT
NA NA TRBJ2-1 TRBV2 CASSANRQGLAYNEQFF TGTGCCAGCAGTGCTAACCGACAGGGACTCGCCTACAATGAGCAGTTCTTC
NA NA TRBJ1-1 TRBV5-1 CASSPSVGGHDNTEAFF TGCGCCAGCAGCCCATCGGTAGGGGGTCATGATAACACTGAAGCTTTCTTT
TRBD1 NA TRBJ2-2 TRBV27 CATSTVGTGRNGELFF TGTGCCACCAGTACGGTTGGGACAGGGAGGAACGGGGAGCTGTTTTTT
NA NA TRBJ2-1 TRBV5-8 CASSPRVNVGPNEQFF TGTGCCAGCAGCCCGAGGGTCAATGTAGGGCCTAATGAGCAGTTCTTC
NA NA TRBJ2-6 TRBV11-3 CASSAGGGANVLTF TGTGCCAGCAGCGCCGGCGGTGGGGCCAACGTCCTGACTTTC
NA NA TRBJ1-3 TRBV6-5 CASSYASPLAGNTIYF TGTGCCAGCAGTTACGCGTCTCCATTAGCGGGAAACACCATATATTTT
NA NA TRBJ1-2 TRBV29-1 CSVEGRNYGYTF TGCAGCGTTGAAGGCAGAAACTATGGCTACACCTTC
NA NA TRBJ1-5 TRBV6-1 CASSPGMTAQPQHF TGTGCCAGCAGTCCCGGAATGACTGCTCAGCCCCAGCATTTT
NA NA TRBJ1-2 TRBV9 CASSPPTTVNYGYTF TGTGCCAGCAGCCCCCCCACGACAGTCAACTATGGCTACACCTTC
NA NA TRBJ1-6 TRBV14 CASSQDRAHSPLHF TGTGCCAGCAGCCAAGACAGGGCCCATTCACCCCTCCACTTT
TRBD2 NA TRBJ2-1 TRBV2 CASNPLAGFYNEQFF TGTGCCAGCAACCCCCTAGCGGGATTCTACAATGAGCAGTTCTTC
TRBD2 NA TRBJ2-2 TRBV5-4 CASSQGLAGGRNGELFF TGTGCCAGCAGCCAAGGACTAGCGGGGGGGCGTAACGGGGAGCTGTTTTTT
NA NA TRBJ2-1 TRBV6-6 CASSPTSTYNEQFF TGTGCCAGCAGTCCTACTAGCACCTACAATGAGCAGTTCTTC
NA NA TRBJ2-1 TRBV30 CAWTASYYNEQFF TGTGCCTGGACAGCGAGTTACTACAATGAGCAGTTCTTC
TRBD1 NA TRBJ2-4 TRBV5-6 CASSPLGQAKNIQYF TGTGCCAGCAGCCCGTTGGGACAGGCCAAAAACATTCAGTACTTC